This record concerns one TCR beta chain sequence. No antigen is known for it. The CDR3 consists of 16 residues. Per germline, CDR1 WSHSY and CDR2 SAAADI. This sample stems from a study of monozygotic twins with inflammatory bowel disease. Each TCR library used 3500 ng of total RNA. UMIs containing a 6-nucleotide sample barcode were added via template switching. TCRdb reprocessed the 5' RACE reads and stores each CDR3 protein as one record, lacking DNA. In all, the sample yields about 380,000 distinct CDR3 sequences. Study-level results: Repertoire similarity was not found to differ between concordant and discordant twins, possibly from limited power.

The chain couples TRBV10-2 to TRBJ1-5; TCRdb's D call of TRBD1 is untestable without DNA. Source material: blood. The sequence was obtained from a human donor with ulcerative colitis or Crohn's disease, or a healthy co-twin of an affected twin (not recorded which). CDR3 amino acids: CATSNRLQGRNQPQHF.